This T cell receptor beta chain was identified in a study of blood T cell repertoires in COVID-19. Overall study context: T cells, B-cell-depleted T cells, or PBMCs provided the cDNA or gDNA that served as material.

The CDR3 extends over 17 amino acids. Germline V gene sequence: CDR1 GTSNPN, CDR2 SVGIG (reference sequence). V was trimmed by 2 bases and J by 0 bases, leaving 20 bases between them. Assay: immunoSEQ multiplex PCR; the TCRdb copy retains only in-frame clones and omits some. The data contain 150,000 to 200,000 clones, more than 60% of them singletons. The sequence was obtained from a man in his forties or fifties who had recovered from COVID-19. The chain carries TRBV30 and TRBJ2-7; no definite D call. The sequencing sample was made of peripheral blood. The CDR3 nucleotides are TGTGCCTGGAGTTTAGCTGTTGTGTCTCATAGCTCCTACGAGCAGTACTTC. This encodes CAWSLAVVSHSSYEQYF. The full variable domain, rest sourced from reference TRBV30 and TRBJ2-7, is SQTIHQWPATLVQPVGSPLSLECTVEGTSNPNLYWYRQAAGRGLQLLFYSVGIGQISSEVPQNLSASRPQDRQFILSSKKLLLSDSGFYLCAWSLAVVSHSSYEQYFGPGTRLTVT.